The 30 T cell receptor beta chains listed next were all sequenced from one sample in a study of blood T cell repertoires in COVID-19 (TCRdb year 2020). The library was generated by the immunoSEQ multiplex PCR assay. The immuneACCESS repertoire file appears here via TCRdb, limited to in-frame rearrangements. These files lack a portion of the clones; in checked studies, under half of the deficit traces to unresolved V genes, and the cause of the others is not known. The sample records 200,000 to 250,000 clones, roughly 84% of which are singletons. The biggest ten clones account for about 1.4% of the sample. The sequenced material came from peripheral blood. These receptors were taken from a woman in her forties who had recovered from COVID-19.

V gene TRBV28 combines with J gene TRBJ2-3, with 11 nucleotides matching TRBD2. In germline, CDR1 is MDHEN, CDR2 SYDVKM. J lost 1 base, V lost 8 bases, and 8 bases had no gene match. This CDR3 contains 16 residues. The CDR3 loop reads CASLTSGEIGTDTQYF. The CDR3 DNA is TGTGCCAGCCTGACTAGCGGGGAGATTGGCACAGATACGCAGTATTTT.

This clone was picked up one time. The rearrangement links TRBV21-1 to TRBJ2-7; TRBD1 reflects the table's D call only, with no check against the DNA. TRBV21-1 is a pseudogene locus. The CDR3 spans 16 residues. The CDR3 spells CASSYLRDRESYEQYF. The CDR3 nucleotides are TGTGCCAGCAGCTATCTCCGGGACAGGGAATCCTACGAGCAGTACTTC.

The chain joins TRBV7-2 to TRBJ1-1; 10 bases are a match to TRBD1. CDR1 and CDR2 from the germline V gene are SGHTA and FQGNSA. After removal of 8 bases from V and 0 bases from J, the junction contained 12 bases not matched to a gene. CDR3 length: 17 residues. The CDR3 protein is CASGDRGIVEMNTEAFF. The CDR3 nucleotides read TGTGCCAGCGGGGACAGGGGTATAGTCGAGATGAACACTGAAGCTTTCTTT.

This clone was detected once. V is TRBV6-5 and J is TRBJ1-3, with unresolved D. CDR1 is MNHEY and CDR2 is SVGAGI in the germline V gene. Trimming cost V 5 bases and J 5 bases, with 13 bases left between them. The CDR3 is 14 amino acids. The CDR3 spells CASSPDEARNTIYF. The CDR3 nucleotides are TGTGCCAGCAGTCCCGATGAGGCAAGAAACACCATATATTTT.

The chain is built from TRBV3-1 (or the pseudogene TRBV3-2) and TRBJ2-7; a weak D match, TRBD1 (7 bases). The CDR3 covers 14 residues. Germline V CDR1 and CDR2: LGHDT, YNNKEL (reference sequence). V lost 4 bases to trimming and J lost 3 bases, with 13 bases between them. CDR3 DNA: TGTGCCAGCAGCCGAGCAGGGGGGTACTACGAGCAGTACTTC. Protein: CASSRAGGYYEQYF.

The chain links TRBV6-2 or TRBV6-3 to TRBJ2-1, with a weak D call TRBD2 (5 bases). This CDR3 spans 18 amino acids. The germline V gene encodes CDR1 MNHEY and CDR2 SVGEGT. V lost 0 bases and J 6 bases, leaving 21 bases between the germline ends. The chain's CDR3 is CASSYSSLFLAGSNEQFF. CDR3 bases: TGTGCCAGCAGTTACTCGAGTTTGTTTCTAGCAGGCTCCAATGAGCAGTTCTTC.

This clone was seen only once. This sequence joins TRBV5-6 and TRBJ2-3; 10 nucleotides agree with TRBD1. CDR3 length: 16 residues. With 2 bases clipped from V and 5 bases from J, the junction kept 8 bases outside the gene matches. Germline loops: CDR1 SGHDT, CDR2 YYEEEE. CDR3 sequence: CASSFHPGDRGDTQYF. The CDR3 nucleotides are TGTGCCAGCAGCTTTCATCCTGGGGACAGGGGAGATACGCAGTATTTT.

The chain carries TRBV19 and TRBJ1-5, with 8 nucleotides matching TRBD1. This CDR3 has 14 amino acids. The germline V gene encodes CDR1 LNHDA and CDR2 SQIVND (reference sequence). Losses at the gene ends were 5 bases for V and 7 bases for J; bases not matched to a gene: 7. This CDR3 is CASSGSGGTQPQHF. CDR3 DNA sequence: TGTGCCAGTAGTGGCTCAGGGGGCACACAGCCCCAGCATTTT.

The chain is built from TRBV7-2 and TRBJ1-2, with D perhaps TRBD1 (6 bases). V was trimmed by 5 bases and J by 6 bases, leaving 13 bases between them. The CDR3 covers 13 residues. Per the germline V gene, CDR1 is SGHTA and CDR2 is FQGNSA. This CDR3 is CASSLGGHNGYTF. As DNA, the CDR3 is TGTGCCAGCAGCCTGGGGGGGCATAATGGCTACACCTTC. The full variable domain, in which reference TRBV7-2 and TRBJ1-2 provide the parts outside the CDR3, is GAGVSQSPSNKVTEKGKDVELRCDPISGHTALYWYRQSLGQGLEFLIYFQGNSAPDKSGLPSDRFSAERTGGSVSTLTIQRTQQEDSAVYLCASSLGGHNGYTFGSGTRLTVV.

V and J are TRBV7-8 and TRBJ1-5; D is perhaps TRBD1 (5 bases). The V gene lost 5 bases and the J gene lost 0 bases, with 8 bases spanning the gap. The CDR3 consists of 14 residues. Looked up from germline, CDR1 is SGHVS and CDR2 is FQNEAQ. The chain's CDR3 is CASSKQDSNQPQHF. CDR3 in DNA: TGTGCCAGCAGCAAACAGGATAGCAATCAGCCCCAGCATTTT.

As DNA, the CDR3 is TGTGCCAGCAGCTTGGTATATACAGGGAATTCACCCCTCCACTTT. Protein product: CASSLVYTGNSPLHF. The rearrangement joins TRBV5-6 to TRBJ1-6, with D possibly being TRBD1 (6 bases). V was trimmed by 0 bases and J by 7 bases, leaving 11 bases between them. The CDR3 spans 15 residues. CDR1 is SGHDT and CDR2 is YYEEEE in the germline V gene.

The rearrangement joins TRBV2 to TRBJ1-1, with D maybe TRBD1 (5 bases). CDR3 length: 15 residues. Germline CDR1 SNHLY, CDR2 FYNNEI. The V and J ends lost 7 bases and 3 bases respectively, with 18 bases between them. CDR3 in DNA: TGTGCCAGCACCTATCAGGACACGTATGACACTGAAGCTTTCTTT. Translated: CASTYQDTYDTEAFF.

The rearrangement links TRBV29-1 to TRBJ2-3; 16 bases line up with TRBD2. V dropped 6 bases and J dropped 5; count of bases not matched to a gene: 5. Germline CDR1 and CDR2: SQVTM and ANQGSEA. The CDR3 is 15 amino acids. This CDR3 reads CSVGTSGGAIDTQYF. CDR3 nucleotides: TGCAGCGTGGGGACTAGCGGGGGGGCCATAGATACGCAGTATTTT.

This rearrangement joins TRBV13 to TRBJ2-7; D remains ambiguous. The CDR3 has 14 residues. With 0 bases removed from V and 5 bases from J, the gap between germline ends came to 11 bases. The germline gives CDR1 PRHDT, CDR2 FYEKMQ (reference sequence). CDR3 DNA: TGTGCCAGCAGCTTAGGCCGCAGACTCGACGAGCAGTACTTC. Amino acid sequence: CASSLGRRLDEQYF. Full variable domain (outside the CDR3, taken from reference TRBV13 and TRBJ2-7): AAGVIQSPRHLIKEKRETATLKCYPIPRHDTVYWYQQGPGQDPQFLISFYEKMQSDKGSIPDRFSAQQFSDYHSELNMSSLELGDSALYFCASSLGRRLDEQYFGPGTRLTVT.

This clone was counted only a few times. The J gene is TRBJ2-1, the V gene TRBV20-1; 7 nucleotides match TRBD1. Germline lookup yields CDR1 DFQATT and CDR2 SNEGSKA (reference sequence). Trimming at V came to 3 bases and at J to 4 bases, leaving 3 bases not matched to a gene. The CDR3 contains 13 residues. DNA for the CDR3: TGCAGTGCTAGTGGGGGACAGTACAATGAGCAGTTCTTC. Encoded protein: CSASGGQYNEQFF.

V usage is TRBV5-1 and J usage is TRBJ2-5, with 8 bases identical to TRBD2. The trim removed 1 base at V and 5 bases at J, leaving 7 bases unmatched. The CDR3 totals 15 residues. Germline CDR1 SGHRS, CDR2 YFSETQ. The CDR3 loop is CASSLSGGPGETQYF. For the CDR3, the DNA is TGCGCCAGCAGCTTGTCGGGGGGGCCTGGGGAGACCCAGTACTTC.

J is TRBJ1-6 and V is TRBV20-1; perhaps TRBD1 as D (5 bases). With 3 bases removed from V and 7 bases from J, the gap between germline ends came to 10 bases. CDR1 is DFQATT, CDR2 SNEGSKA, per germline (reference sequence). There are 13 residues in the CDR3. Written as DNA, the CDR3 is TGCAGTGCTAGTCAGGGCCCGAATTCACCCCTCCACTTT. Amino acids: CSASQGPNSPLHF.

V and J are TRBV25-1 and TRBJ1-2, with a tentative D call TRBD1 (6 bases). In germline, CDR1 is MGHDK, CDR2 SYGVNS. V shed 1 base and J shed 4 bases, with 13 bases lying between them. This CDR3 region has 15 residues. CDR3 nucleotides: TGTGCCAGCAGTGAATCTGGGGGCTCAACCTATGGCTACACCTTC. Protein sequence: CASSESGGSTYGYTF.

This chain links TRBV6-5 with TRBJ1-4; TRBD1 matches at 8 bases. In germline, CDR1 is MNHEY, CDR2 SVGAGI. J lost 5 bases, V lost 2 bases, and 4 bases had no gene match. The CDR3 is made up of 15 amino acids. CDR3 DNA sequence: TGTGCCAGCAGTTACGGGGGACAGGCGAATGAAAAACTGTTTTTT. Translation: CASSYGGQANEKLFF.

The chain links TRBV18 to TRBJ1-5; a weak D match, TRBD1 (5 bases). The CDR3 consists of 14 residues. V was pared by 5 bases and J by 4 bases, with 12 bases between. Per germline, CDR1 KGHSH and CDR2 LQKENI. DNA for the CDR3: TGTGCCAGCTCATCGCAAGACAGAAATCAGCCCCAGCATTTT. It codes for CASSSQDRNQPQHF.

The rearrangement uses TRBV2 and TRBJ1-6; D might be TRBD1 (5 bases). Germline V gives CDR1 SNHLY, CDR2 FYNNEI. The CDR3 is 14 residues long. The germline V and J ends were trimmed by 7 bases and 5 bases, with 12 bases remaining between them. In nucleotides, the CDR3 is TGTGCCAGCAACGTCGACAGTAATAATTCACCCCTCCACTTT. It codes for CASNVDSNNSPLHF.

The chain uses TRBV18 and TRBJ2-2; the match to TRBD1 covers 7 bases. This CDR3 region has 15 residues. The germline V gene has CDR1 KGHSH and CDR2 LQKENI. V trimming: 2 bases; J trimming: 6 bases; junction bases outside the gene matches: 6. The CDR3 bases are TGTGCCAGCTCACCAAACGGACAGGAGTCCGGGGAGCTGTTTTTT. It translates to CASSPNGQESGELFF.

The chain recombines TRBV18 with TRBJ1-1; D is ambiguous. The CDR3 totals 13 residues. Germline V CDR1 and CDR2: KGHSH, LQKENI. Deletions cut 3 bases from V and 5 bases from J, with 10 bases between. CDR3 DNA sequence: TGTGCCAGCTCACCGGAGGAGGGAACTGAAGCTTTCTTT. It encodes CASSPEEGTEAFF.

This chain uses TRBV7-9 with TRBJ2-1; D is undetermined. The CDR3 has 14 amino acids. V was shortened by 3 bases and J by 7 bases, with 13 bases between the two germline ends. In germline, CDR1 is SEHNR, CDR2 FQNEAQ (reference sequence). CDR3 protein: CASSLEQYRNEQFF. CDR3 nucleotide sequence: TGTGCCAGCAGCTTGGAACAGTACCGAAATGAGCAGTTCTTC.

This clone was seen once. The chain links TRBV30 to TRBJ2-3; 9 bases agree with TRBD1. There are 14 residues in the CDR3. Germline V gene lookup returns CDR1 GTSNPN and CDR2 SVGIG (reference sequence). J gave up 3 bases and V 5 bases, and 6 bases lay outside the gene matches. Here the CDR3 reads CAWSRDRVTDTQYF. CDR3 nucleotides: TGTGCCTGGTCTCGGGACAGGGTTACAGATACGCAGTATTTT.

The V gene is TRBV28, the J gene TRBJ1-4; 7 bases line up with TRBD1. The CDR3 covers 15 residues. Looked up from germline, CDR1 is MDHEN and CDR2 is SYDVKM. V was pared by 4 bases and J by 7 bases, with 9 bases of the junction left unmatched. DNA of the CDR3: TGTGCCAGCAGTTCTCCCGGACAGGATAGTGAAAAACTGTTTTTT. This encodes CASSSPGQDSEKLFF.

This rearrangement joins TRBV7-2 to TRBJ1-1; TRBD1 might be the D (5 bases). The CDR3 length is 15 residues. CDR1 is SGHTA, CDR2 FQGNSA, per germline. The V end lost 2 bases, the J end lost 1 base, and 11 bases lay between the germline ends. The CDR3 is CASSLYWGGNTEAFF. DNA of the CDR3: TGTGCCAGCAGCTTATATTGGGGGGGGAACACTGAAGCTTTCTTT.

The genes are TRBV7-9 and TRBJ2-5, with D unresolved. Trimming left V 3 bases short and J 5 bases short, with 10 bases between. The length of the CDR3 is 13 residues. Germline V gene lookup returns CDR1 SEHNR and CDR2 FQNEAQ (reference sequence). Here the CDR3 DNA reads TGTGCCAGCAGCTTTGGTGAGCTTGAGACCCAGTACTTC. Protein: CASSFGELETQYF. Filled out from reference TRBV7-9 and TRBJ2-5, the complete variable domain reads DTGVSQNPRHKITKRGQNVTFRCDPISEHNRLYWYRQTLGQGPEFLTYFQNEAQLEKSRLLSDRFSAERPKGSFSTLEIQRTEQGDSAMYLCASSFGELETQYFGPGTRLLVL.

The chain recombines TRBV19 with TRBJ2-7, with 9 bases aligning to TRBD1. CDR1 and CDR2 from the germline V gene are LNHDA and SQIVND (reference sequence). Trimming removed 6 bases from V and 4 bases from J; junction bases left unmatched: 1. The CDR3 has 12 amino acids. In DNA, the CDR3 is TGTGCCAGTAGCGACAGGGGGTACGAGCAGTACTTC. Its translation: CASSDRGYEQYF.

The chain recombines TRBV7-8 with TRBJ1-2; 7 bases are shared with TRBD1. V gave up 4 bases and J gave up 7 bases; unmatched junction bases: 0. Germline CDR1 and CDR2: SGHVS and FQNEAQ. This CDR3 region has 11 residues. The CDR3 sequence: CASSSGGGYTF. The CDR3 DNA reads TGTGCCAGCAGCTCAGGGGGTGGCTACACCTTC.